Presented here are 27 T cell receptor beta chains from one specimen sequenced in a study of T-cell reconstitution after alpha-beta-depleted transplantation in children. During its preparation, the TCRbeta library received unique molecular identifiers. TCRdb used MiXCR to reprocess the PCR reads, holding one entry per CDR3 protein. The sample consists of almost 500,000 distinct CDR3 sequences, about 12% of them appearing once. The specimen comprised PBMCs from the stem cell graft donor, sampled from the stem cell graft. The origin of the receptors is a human donor who donated a stem cell graft to a child with combined immunodeficiency.

Only a few counts were recorded for this clonotype. J is TRBJ2-3 and V is TRBV20-1; D is possibly TRBD1 or TRBD2 (6 bases each). This CDR3 is built from 13 residues. Germline CDR1 DFQATT, CDR2 SNEGSKA (reference sequence). V was shortened by 0 bases and J by 6 bases, with 10 bases between the two germline ends. The CDR3 reads CSAREWGADTQYF. The DNA for the CDR3 is TGCAGTGCTAGAGAGTGGGGGGCGGATACGCAGTATTTT.

This clonotype was detected a few times. The chain recombines TRBV9 with TRBJ2-1; D is ambiguous. Trimming took 0 bases from V and 3 from J, leaving 10 bases between them. The CDR3 totals 15 residues. Per the germline V gene, CDR1 is SGDLS and CDR2 is YYNGEE. The CDR3 DNA reads as TGTGCCAGCAGCGTAGGTTCAGGAGACTACAATGAGCAGTTCTTC. Its protein product is CASSVGSGDYNEQFF.

V gene TRBV20-1 combines with J gene TRBJ2-7; TRBD1 is a possible D gene (5 bases). Trimming left V 5 bases short and J 4 bases short, with 18 bases between. Germline loops: CDR1 DFQATT, CDR2 SNEGSKA (reference sequence). CDR3 length: 14 amino acids. In nucleotides, the CDR3 is TGCAGTGCTCCATTGGGGCCAGGGAAATACGAGCAGTACTTC. Its translation: CSAPLGPGKYEQYF.

This chain joins TRBV4-2 and TRBJ1-2; D call uncertain. The CDR3 length is 15 residues. The germline gives CDR1 LGHNA, CDR2 YNFKEQ. The V end was cut by 0 bases, the J end by 4 bases, with 12 bases between. CDR3 amino acids: CASSQERRQPYGYTF. Here the CDR3 DNA reads TGTGCCAGCAGCCAAGAAAGGCGGCAGCCCTATGGCTACACCTTC.

This clonotype was seen at least ten times. J is TRBJ2-1 and V is TRBV24-1; 8 bases are a match to TRBD1. V lost 5 bases and J lost 5; bases outside the gene matches: 4. The CDR3 sequence is 14 residues long. CDR1 is KGHDR and CDR2 is SFDVKD in the germline V gene. CDR3 in DNA: TGTGCCACCAGTGGGGACAGGACCCACAATGAGCAGTTCTTC. As protein: CATSGDRTHNEQFF.

The J gene is TRBJ1-5, the V gene TRBV20-1, with D perhaps TRBD1 (6 bases). The germline gives CDR1 DFQATT, CDR2 SNEGSKA (reference sequence). Trimming left V 5 bases short and J 5 bases short, with 10 bases between. CDR3 length: 12 residues. The CDR3 region is CSARTDYQPQHF. The DNA of the CDR3 is TGCAGTGCTCGGACAGACTATCAGCCCCAGCATTTT.

This rearrangement joins TRBV10-3 to TRBJ2-2; 10 nucleotides agree with TRBD2. CDR3 length: 15 amino acids. J lost 4 bases, V lost 7 bases, and 6 bases had no gene match. The V gene's germline CDR1 is ENHRY and CDR2 SYGVKD. CDR3 sequence: CAINSLAGVTGELFF. The CDR3 bases are TGTGCCATCAACTCTCTAGCGGGAGTCACCGGGGAGCTGTTTTTT.

The chain links TRBV6-6 to TRBJ2-7; D not certain. V dropped 5 bases and J dropped 8 bases, with 16 bases sitting between them. The germline CDR1 and CDR2 sequences are MNHNY and SVGAGI (reference sequence). This CDR3 spans 13 amino acids. Here the CDR3 reads CASSGLGALKQYF. CDR3 coding DNA: TGTGCCAGCAGTGGTTTGGGCGCTCTTAAGCAGTACTTC.

The chain employs TRBV3-1 and TRBJ1-1, with TRBD1 identical over 7 bases. From germline, CDR1 is LGHDT and CDR2 YNNKEL (reference sequence). The length of the CDR3 is 15 residues. Trimming cost V 6 bases and J 8 bases; bases outside gene matches: 15. For the CDR3, the DNA is TGTGCCAGCAGAGCGCCCGATTCCGGGACAGAGGAAGCTTTCTTT. This sequence encodes CASRAPDSGTEEAFF.

Ten or more counts support this clonotype. J is TRBJ2-5 and V is TRBV9, with 10 bases fitting TRBD2. The germline gives CDR1 SGDLS, CDR2 YYNGEE. The CDR3 has 17 amino acids. The ends lost 4 bases at V and 3 bases at J; junction bases unmatched: 12. CDR3 coding DNA: TGTGCCAGCAGCTCGATGAGAGGGACTAGCGCTGAAGAGACCCAGTACTTC. Translating it yields CASSSMRGTSAEETQYF.

This clonotype appeared a few times. The V and J genes are TRBV20-1 and TRBJ1-1; 7 nucleotides line up with TRBD1. The V and J ends lost 5 bases and 4 bases, in that order; junction bases with no gene match: 7. The CDR3 is 13 amino acids. Germline-derived CDR1 and CDR2 are DFQATT and SNEGSKA (reference sequence). This chain's CDR3 is CSALTGAITEAFF. The CDR3 DNA reads as TGCAGTGCTCTAACAGGGGCGATCACTGAAGCTTTCTTT.

The genes are TRBV7-6 and TRBJ2-1; TRBD1 agrees at 8 bases. Germline V lookup: CDR1 SGHVS, CDR2 FNYEAQ. The CDR3 extends over 16 amino acids. V trimming: 1 base; J trimming: 2 bases; junction bases outside the gene matches: 4. CDR3 DNA: TGTGCCAGCAGCTTAGGACAGGGGTATGCCTACAATGAGCAGTTCTTC. Protein sequence: CASSLGQGYAYNEQFF. Complete variable domain (other parts from reference TRBV7-6 and TRBJ2-1): GAGVSQSPRYKVTKRGQDVALRCDPISGHVSLYWYRQALGQGPEFLTYFNYEAQQDKSGLPNDRFSAERPEGSISTLTIQRTEQRDSAMYRCASSLGQGYAYNEQFFGPGTRLTVL.

The chain is built from TRBV20-1 and TRBJ2-1; D may be TRBD1 or TRBD2 (5 bases each). Trimming took off 1 base at V and 3 bases at J, with 16 bases between the two ends. The germline CDR1 and CDR2 sequences are DFQATT and SNEGSKA (reference sequence). The CDR3 runs to 16 residues. The CDR3 nucleotides are TGCAGTGCTAGAGGATATAGAGGGGTTATCTACAATGAGCAGTTCTTC. Its translation is CSARGYRGVIYNEQFF.

The sample holds a few counts of this clonotype. V usage is TRBV12-3 or TRBV12-4 and J usage is TRBJ2-2; D is uncertain. The V end was cut by 1 base, the J end by 1 base, with 7 bases between. The CDR3 consists of 15 residues. This CDR3 reads CASSLGRKNTGELFF. The CDR3 nucleotides are TGTGCCAGCAGTTTAGGGCGGAAGAACACCGGGGAGCTGTTTTTT.

The genes are TRBV12-3 or TRBV12-4 and TRBJ1-1; D may be TRBD1 (5 bases). Between the trimmed V and J ends, which lost 8 bases and 7 bases, there was a span of 11 bases. The CDR3 length is 11 residues. CDR3 amino acids: CASGGGFEAFF. CDR3 nucleotide sequence: TGTGCCAGCGGGGGGGGGTTTGAAGCTTTCTTT.

The sample holds many counts of this clonotype. The chain combines TRBV4-1 with TRBJ2-6; D is uncertain. The CDR3 spans 16 residues. From germline, CDR1 is MGHRA and CDR2 YSYEKL. The V and J ends lost 1 base and 4 bases respectively, with 11 bases between them. Here the CDR3 DNA reads TGCGCCAGCAGCCAAGTTGGAGTTTCGGGGGCCAACGTCCTGACTTTC. As protein: CASSQVGVSGANVLTF.

This clonotype was detected only a few times. The V call is TRBV4-3, the J call TRBJ1-2; D call uncertain. The CDR3 contains 14 residues. V lost 0 bases and J 9 bases, leaving 14 bases between the germline ends. Germline CDR1 and CDR2: LGHNA and YSLEER. The chain's CDR3 is CASSQEGTSDSYTF. The CDR3 nucleotides read TGCGCCAGCAGCCAAGAGGGTACTTCAGACAGCTACACCTTC.

The chain is built from TRBV4-3 and TRBJ2-6; TRBD2 agrees at 9 bases. J lost 0 bases, V lost 1 base, and 7 bases had no gene match. CDR3 size: 19 residues. The germline gives CDR1 LGHNA, CDR2 YSLEER. CDR3 in amino acids: CASSQVVAGALSGANVLTF. CDR3 in DNA: TGCGCCAGCAGCCAAGTAGTAGCGGGAGCCCTCTCTGGGGCCAACGTCCTGACTTTC.

The gene calls are TRBV29-1 and TRBJ2-7; unclear D gene. With 4 bases removed from V and 1 base from J, the gap between germline ends came to 8 bases. The CDR3 length is 12 residues. Per germline, CDR1 SQVTM and CDR2 ANQGSEA. Here the CDR3 DNA reads TGCAGCGTTGCGCGAGGATCCTACGAGCAGTACTTC. Translation gives CSVARGSYEQYF.

Ten or more counts support this clonotype. The V gene is TRBV20-1, the J gene TRBJ2-3, with D maybe TRBD2 (6 bases). This CDR3 contains 13 residues. The germline V gene has CDR1 DFQATT and CDR2 SNEGSKA (reference sequence). The germline V and J ends were trimmed by 3 bases and 2 bases, with 9 bases remaining between them. The chain's CDR3 is CSASLAATDTQYF. Written as DNA, the CDR3 is TGCAGTGCTAGCTTAGCGGCCACAGATACGCAGTATTTT.

Ten or more counts support this clonotype. The rearrangement links TRBV12-3 or TRBV12-4 to TRBJ1-5, with D unresolved. V lost 5 bases, J lost 4 bases, and 6 bases lay in between. The CDR3 contains 12 residues. CDR3 in DNA: TGTGCCAGCAGTACCCGGAATCAGCCCCAGCATTTT. Translation gives CASSTRNQPQHF.

At least ten counts were recorded for this clonotype. This chain connects TRBV7-9 to TRBJ2-3; D gene ambiguous. The V end lost 0 bases, the J end lost 4 bases, and 5 bases lay between the germline ends. This CDR3 contains 13 residues. Germline assignment: CDR1 SEHNR and CDR2 FQNEAQ (reference sequence). CDR3 sequence: CASSLALADTQYF. The CDR3 DNA is TGTGCCAGCAGCTTAGCTCTAGCAGATACGCAGTATTTT.

V is TRBV2 and J is TRBJ2-1; the D gene is possibly TRBD2 (6 bases). This CDR3 has 14 residues. Germline assignment: CDR1 SNHLY and CDR2 FYNNEI. With 5 bases removed from V and 5 bases from J, the gap between germline ends came to 13 bases. CDR3 sequence: CASSRGGTHNEQFF. DNA of the CDR3: TGTGCCAGCAGTAGGGGCGGGACCCACAATGAGCAGTTCTTC.

This clonotype was recorded a few times. The chain has TRBV18 and TRBJ2-7; TRBD2 might be the D (5 bases). The V gene lost 3 bases and the J gene lost 3 bases, with 15 bases spanning the gap. The CDR3 totals 15 residues. Germline CDR1 reads KGHSH; CDR2 reads LQKENI. CDR3: CASSPLSAGGYEQYF. The CDR3 nucleotides read TGTGCCAGCTCACCGCTCTCGGCAGGAGGCTACGAGCAGTACTTC.

The chain employs TRBV10-3 and TRBJ1-1; the match to TRBD1 covers 9 bases. CDR1 ENHRY and CDR2 SYGVKD come from the germline V gene. This CDR3 has 14 residues. Trimming at V came to 6 bases and at J to 8 bases, leaving 10 bases not matched to a gene. The CDR3 DNA is TGTGCCATCAGCTTACCCGGGACAGGGAGCGAAGCTTTCTTT. Encoded protein: CAISLPGTGSEAFF.

In its sample, this clonotype was seen a few times. The V and J genes are TRBV6-1 and TRBJ2-7; 7 bases fit TRBD1. The CDR3 covers 14 residues. Germline assignment: CDR1 MNHNS and CDR2 SASEGT. V gave up 5 bases and J gave up 6 bases; unmatched junction bases: 10. The CDR3 spells CASSRRTGGGEQYF. CDR3 nucleotide sequence: TGTGCCAGCAGTCGCAGGACAGGTGGTGGCGAGCAGTACTTC.

In its sample, this clonotype was seen many times. The chain combines TRBV4-1 with TRBJ2-3; 7 nucleotides line up with TRBD2. Germline loops: CDR1 MGHRA, CDR2 YSYEKL. This CDR3 spans 18 amino acids. Germline trimming cut 3 bases from V and 3 bases from J; bases unmatched to any gene: 15. The CDR3 region is CASSQLPFPGLGTDTQYF. The CDR3, as DNA: TGCGCCAGCAGCCAGCTCCCGTTTCCCGGACTAGGAACAGATACGCAGTATTTT.